This note documents a single T cell receptor beta chain sequence. The CDR3 contains 15 residues. Losses at the gene ends were 3 bases for V and 7 bases for J; bases not matched to a gene: 6. Germline lookup yields CDR1 LGHDT and CDR2 YNNKEL (reference sequence). This sample was taken from a study of blood T cell repertoires in COVID-19. About the research overall: There were acute and convalescent COVID-19 samples, and they came from the United States, Italy and Spain.

Profiling relied on immunoSEQ multiplex PCR, and the TCRdb table lists in-frame clones only, not all of them. Of about 250,000 clones listed, 84% are singletons. V usage is TRBV3-1 (or the pseudogene TRBV3-2) and J usage is TRBJ2-2, with 9 bases aligning to TRBD2. This sequence was found in a woman in her forties who had recovered from COVID-19. The source material was peripheral blood. DNA of the CDR3: TGTGCCAGCAGCCAGGCTAGCGGGGTAGTCGGGGAGCTGTTTTTT. Encoded protein: CASSQASGVVGELFF.